The 10 T cell receptor beta chains in this list originate from one sample, sequenced in a study of CXCR3-negative and CXCR3-positive naive CD8 T cells. Carrying UMI labels, the TRB cDNA libraries were prepared through 5' RACE. With the 5' RACE reads reprocessed, TCRdb shows one record per CDR3 protein and no DNA. The sample totals some 130,000 distinct CDR3 sequences. The specimen was naive CXCR3- CD8+ T cells from blood. This sample's subset: CD45RO-CCR7+CD27+CD95- naive CD8+ T cells lacking CXCR3 (TNR3-). The receptors shown here come from a human donor in good health. Some clones in this sample may be carry-over from other donors' samples.

The rearrangement joins TRBV29-1 to TRBJ2-2. The length of the CDR3 is 12 residues. Per germline, CDR1 SQVTM and CDR2 ANQGSEA. The chain's CDR3 is CSAPLGTGELFF.

V and J are TRBV7-8 and TRBJ2-6; the D call of TRBD2 rests on TCRdb alone, since no DNA is present to check it. The CDR3 length is 15 residues. Per germline, CDR1 SGHVS and CDR2 FQNEAQ. CDR3: CASRAGSSGANVLTF.

This chain joins TRBV29-1 and TRBJ1-1; the TCRdb call, TRBD1, lacks DNA for checking. The CDR3 length is 11 residues. Germline CDR1 reads SQVTM; CDR2 reads ANQGSEA. The chain's CDR3 is CSVRGDTEAFF. Variable domain in full (rest from reference TRBV29-1 and TRBJ1-1): SAVISQKPSRDICQRGTSLTIQCQVDSQVTMMFWYRQQPGQSLTLIATANQGSEATYESGFVIDKFPISRPNLTFSTLTVSNMSPEDSSIYLCSVRGDTEAFFGQGTRLTVV.

This chain joins TRBV7-6 and TRBJ2-1; without DNA, the TCRdb call of TRBD2 cannot be checked. Germline CDR1 reads SGHVS; CDR2 reads FNYEAQ. The CDR3 contains 15 residues. The CDR3 spells CASSLAGGPVNEQFF.

CDR3 sequence: CASSLRGVAGGNSYNEQFF. The chain combines TRBV7-9 with TRBJ2-1; TCRdb's D call, TRBD2, is unchecked because there is no DNA. Germline V lookup: CDR1 SEHNR, CDR2 FQNEAQ (reference sequence). The CDR3 is 19 residues long.

The chain carries TRBV5-6 and TRBJ2-1. Germline values: CDR1 SGHDT, CDR2 YYEEEE. The CDR3 runs 15 residues. The CDR3 reads CASSLELSSYNEQFF.

The chain's CDR3 is CASSQDVSLNSQYF. The chain combines TRBV3-1 with TRBJ2-5. This CDR3 has 14 residues. CDR1 and CDR2 (germline): LGHDT, YNNKEL (reference sequence).

The V gene is TRBV9, the J gene TRBJ2-3. The CDR3 has 13 residues. Germline V lookup: CDR1 SGDLS, CDR2 YYNGEE. CDR3 sequence: CASSILSTDTQYF.

The rearrangement joins TRBV6-2 or TRBV6-3 to TRBJ2-2; the D call of TRBD2 rests on TCRdb alone, since no DNA is present to check it. The CDR3 sequence is 15 residues long. CDR1 is MNHEY, CDR2 SVGEGT, per germline. The chain's CDR3 is CASSPSGEGTGELFF.

This chain links TRBV28 with TRBJ2-7; no DNA is available, so the TRBD2 call from TCRdb remains unchecked. The CDR3 has 15 amino acids. Germline-derived CDR1 and CDR2 are MDHEN and SYDVKM. The CDR3 sequence is CASRFLRDPFYEQYF.